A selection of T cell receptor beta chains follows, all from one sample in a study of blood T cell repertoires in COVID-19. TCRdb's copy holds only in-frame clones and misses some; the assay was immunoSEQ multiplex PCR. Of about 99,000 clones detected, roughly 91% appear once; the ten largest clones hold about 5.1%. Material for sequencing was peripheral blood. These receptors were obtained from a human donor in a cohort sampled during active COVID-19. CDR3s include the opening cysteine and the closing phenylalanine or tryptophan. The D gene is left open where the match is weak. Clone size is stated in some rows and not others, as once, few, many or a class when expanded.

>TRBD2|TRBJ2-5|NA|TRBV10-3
CAISEPEREGETQYF
TGTGCCATCAGTGAGCCTGAGCGGGAAGGAGAGACCCAGTACTTC
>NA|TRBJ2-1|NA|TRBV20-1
CSASTRGTDAYNEQFF
TGCAGTGCTAGTACCCGGGGGACAGATGCCTACAATGAGCAGTTCTTC
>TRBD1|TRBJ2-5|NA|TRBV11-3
CASSYTGVGSETQYF
TGTGCCAGCAGCTACACAGGGGTTGGATCGGAGACCCAGTACTTC
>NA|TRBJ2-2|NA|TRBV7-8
CASSLWLVTGELFF
TGTGCCAGCAGCTTATGGCTGGTCACCGGGGAGCTGTTTTTT
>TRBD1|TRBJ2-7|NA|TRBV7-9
CASSTGQGISYEQYF
TGTGCCAGCAGCACCGGACAGGGGATCTCCTACGAGCAGTACTTC
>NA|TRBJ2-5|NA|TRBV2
CASSLDSQETQYF
TGTGCCAGCAGCCTGGACAGCCAAGAGACCCAGTACTTC
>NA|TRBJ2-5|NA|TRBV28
CASSLDLAGGTQYF
TGTGCCAGCAGTTTAGATCTGGCCGGGGGGACCCAGTACTTC
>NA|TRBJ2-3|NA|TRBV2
CASSERRGSLATQYF
TGTGCCAGCAGTGAACGTCGGGGATCTCTCGCCACGCAGTATTTT
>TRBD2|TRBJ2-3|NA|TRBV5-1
CASSLRRGGATDTQYF
TGCGCCAGCAGCTTACGCCGCGGGGGGGCAACAGATACGCAGTATTTT
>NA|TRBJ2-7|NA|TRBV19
CASSRDTTYEQYF
TGTGCCAGTAGCAGGGACACCACCTACGAGCAGTACTTC
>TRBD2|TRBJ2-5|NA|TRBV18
CASSPPGLAETQYF
TGTGCCAGCTCACCTCCTGGACTAGCCGAGACCCAGTACTTC
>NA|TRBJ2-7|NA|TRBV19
CASSSPGSSTHEQYF
TGTGCCAGTAGCTCCCCAGGGTCCAGTACCCACGAGCAGTACTTC
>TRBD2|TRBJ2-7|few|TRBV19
CASSLVPGTSGRGYYEQYF
TGTGCCAGTAGTCTTGTACCCGGGACTAGCGGGAGGGGTTACTACGAGCAGTACTTC
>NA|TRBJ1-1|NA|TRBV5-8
CATAAGRRETEAFF
TGTGCCACCGCGGCGGGCCGGAGGGAAACTGAAGCTTTCTTT
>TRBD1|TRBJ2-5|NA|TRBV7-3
CASSRTGGYQETQYF
TGTGCCAGCAGCAGGACAGGGGGGTACCAAGAGACCCAGTACTTC
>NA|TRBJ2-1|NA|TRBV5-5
CASSLSMLALNYNEQFF
TGTGCCAGCAGCTTAAGTATGCTAGCACTTAACTACAATGAGCAGTTCTTC
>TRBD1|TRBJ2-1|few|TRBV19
CASRPGQGYNEQFF
TGTGCCAGTAGGCCGGGACAGGGGTACAATGAGCAGTTCTTC
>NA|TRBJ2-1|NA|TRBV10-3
CAAQGRVGMGEQFF
TGTGCCGCACAGGGCAGGGTCGGAATGGGTGAGCAGTTCTTC
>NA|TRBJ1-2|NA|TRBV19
CASSITQDIYGYTF
TGTGCCAGTAGTATAACGCAGGATATCTATGGCTACACCTTC
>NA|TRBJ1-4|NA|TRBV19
CASSRGGELPAEKLFF
TGTGCCAGTAGTAGGGGAGGGGAATTACCGGCTGAAAAACTGTTTTTT
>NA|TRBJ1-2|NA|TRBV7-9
CASSLGQNNYGYTF
TGTGCCAGCAGCTTAGGACAGAATAACTATGGCTACACCTTC
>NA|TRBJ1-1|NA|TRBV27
CASSSQGTNTEAFF
TGTGCCAGCAGTTCTCAGGGCACGAACACTGAAGCTTTCTTT
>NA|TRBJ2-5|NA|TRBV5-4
CASSLVERKETQYF
TGTGCCAGCAGCTTGGTCGAGCGGAAGGAGACCCAGTACTTC
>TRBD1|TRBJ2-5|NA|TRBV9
CASSAWDRTPGTQYF
TGTGCCAGCAGCGCCTGGGACAGGACCCCGGGAACCCAGTACTTC
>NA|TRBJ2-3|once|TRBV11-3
CASSSGLQTDTQYF
TGTGCCAGCAGCTCCGGACTCCAAACAGATACGCAGTATTTT
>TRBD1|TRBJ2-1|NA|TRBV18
CASSPPATGGTEQFF
TGTGCCAGCTCACCACCGGCGACAGGGGGCACTGAGCAGTTCTTC
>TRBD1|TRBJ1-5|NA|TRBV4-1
CASSQTLGQNSNQPQHF
TGCGCCAGCAGCCAAACTTTGGGACAGAATAGCAATCAGCCCCAGCATTTT
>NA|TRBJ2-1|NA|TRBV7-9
CASRPGEGDNEQFF
TGTGCCAGCAGGCCGGGAGAAGGGGACAATGAGCAGTTCTTC
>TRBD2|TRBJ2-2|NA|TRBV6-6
CASSPRTSGRDTGELFF
TGTGCCAGCAGTCCACGGACTAGCGGGAGGGACACCGGGGAGCTGTTTTTT
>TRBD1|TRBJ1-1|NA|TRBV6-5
CASNRGVGTEAFF
TGTGCCAGCAACAGGGGGGTAGGCACTGAAGCTTTCTTT
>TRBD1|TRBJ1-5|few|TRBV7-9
CATSTGGASQPQHF
TGTGCCACCTCCACAGGGGGCGCATCTCAGCCCCAGCATTTT
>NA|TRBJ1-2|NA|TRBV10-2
CASSEIPQLAANYGYTF
TGCGCCAGCAGTGAAATTCCCCAGCTGGCGGCTAACTATGGCTACACCTTC
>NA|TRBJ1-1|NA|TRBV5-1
CASSLGQYPTEAFF
TGCGCCAGCAGCTTAGGACAGTACCCCACTGAAGCTTTCTTT
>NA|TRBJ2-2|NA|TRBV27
CASSQSRFHGGELFF
TGTGCCAGCAGCCAATCCCGTTTCCACGGCGGGGAGCTGTTTTTT
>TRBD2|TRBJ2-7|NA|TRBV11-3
CASSSSALAGSSYEQYF
TGTGCCAGCAGCTCCTCCGCCCTAGCGGGGAGCTCCTACGAGCAGTACTTC
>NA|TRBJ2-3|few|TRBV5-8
CASSLVQIPSTDTQYF
TGTGCCAGCAGCTTGGTGCAGATCCCCAGCACAGATACGCAGTATTTT
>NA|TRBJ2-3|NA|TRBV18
CASSPSGLISTDTQYF
TGTGCCAGCTCACCCTCCGGACTCATTAGCACAGATACGCAGTATTTT
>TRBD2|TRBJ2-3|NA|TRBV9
CASSVGSGRTTDTQYF
TGTGCCAGCAGCGTTGGTAGCGGGAGGACCACAGATACGCAGTATTTT
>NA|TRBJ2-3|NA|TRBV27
CASSSPLTDTQYF
TGTGCCAGCAGTTCCCCCCTCACAGATACGCAGTATTTT
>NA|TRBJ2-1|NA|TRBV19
CASRAGGRASSYNEQFF
TGTGCCAGCCGAGCAGGAGGGAGAGCGAGCTCCTACAATGAGCAGTTCTTC
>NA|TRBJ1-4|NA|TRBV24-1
CATSDGRGLNEKLFF
TGTGCCACCAGTGATGGGAGAGGACTTAATGAAAAACTGTTTTTT
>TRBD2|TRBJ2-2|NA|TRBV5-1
CASSTTTSGIVSGELFF
TGCGCCAGCAGCACCACGACTAGCGGGATTGTCAGCGGGGAGCTGTTTTTT
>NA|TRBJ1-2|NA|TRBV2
CASEEEFASYGYTF
TGTGCCAGCGAGGAAGAGTTTGCCTCCTATGGCTACACCTTC
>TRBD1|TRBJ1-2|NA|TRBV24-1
CATSGGLGQDNYGYTF
TGTGCCACCAGTGGGGGCCTGGGACAGGATAACTATGGCTACACCTTC
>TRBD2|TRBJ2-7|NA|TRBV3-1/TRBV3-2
CASSPTSGSSYEQYF
TGTGCCAGCAGCCCTACTAGCGGGAGCTCCTACGAGCAGTACTTC
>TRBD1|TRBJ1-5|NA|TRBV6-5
CASSYRGSNQPQHF
TGTGCCAGCAGCTACAGGGGGAGCAATCAGCCCCAGCATTTT
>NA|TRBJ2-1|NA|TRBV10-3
CAISELYDSSNEQFF
TGTGCCATCAGTGAGTTATACGACAGTTCCAATGAGCAGTTCTTC
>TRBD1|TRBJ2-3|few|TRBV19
CASRDRGKADTQYF
TGTGCCAGTAGAGACAGGGGGAAAGCAGATACGCAGTATTTT
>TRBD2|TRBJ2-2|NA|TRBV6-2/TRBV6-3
CASSYSPLAGRNTGELFF
TGTGCCAGCAGTTACTCTCCTCTAGCGGGGAGAAACACCGGGGAGCTGTTTTTT
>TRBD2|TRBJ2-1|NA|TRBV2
CASRALAGGYNEQFF
TGTGCCAGCAGGGCGCTAGCGGGGGGCTACAATGAGCAGTTCTTC
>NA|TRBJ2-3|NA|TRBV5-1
CASSPRLGDTQYF
TGCGCCAGCAGCCCCCGACTTGGGGATACGCAGTATTTT
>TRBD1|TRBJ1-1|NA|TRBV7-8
CASSLATGGTEAFF
TGTGCCAGCAGCTTAGCAACAGGGGGGACTGAAGCTTTCTTT
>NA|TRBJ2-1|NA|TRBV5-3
CAPEPKREDPWNEQFF
TGTGCCCCCGAGCCCAAGAGAGAGGATCCATGGAATGAGCAGTTCTTC